The TCR beta chain under discussion was sequenced for a study of cytomegalovirus exposure and HLA in healthy donors. Samples came from healthy bone marrow donors. The PCR used 60 Vbeta and 13 Jbeta primers. Data came from immunoSEQ multiplex PCR; TCRdb stores just in-frame clones and leaves some out. The sample has about 190,000 clones, roughly 77% seen once. Germline values: CDR1 SGHAT, CDR2 FQNNGV. V lost 1 base to trimming and J lost 1 base, with 7 bases between them. CDR3 size: 14 residues. This chain links TRBV11-2 with TRBJ1-1; no firm D call. The sequencing sample was made of PBMCs. The receptor was isolated from a woman aged 45 to 65 in good health and CMV-seronegative. The CDR3 DNA follows: TGTGCCAGCAGCTTAGGGCCTTGGAACACTGAAGCTTTCTTT. Translation: CASSLGPWNTEAFF.